Below, 10 T cell receptor beta chains from the same sample are listed, as sequenced in a study of T-cell memory formation after mild COVID-19. TCRdb reprocessed the 5' RACE reads with MiXCR, giving one entry per CDR3 protein. The profile shows about 160,000 distinct CDR3 sequences, around 30% of them singletons. Material for sequencing was PBMCs or a T cell subset sorted from them (not recorded which). The receptor source for this set is an adult woman who had mild COVID-19 (a few samples of this study predate the infection). Cell type and time point are not known.

This clonotype came up a few times. The chain recombines TRBV5-5 with TRBJ2-2, with 8 bases fitting TRBD2. The CDR3 contains 17 residues. The trim removed 2 bases at V and 4 bases at J, leaving 10 bases unmatched. The germline V gene has CDR1 SGHKS and CDR2 YYEKEE (reference sequence). CDR3 in DNA: TGTGCCAGCAGCTTTGATATAGCGGGGAGTGTCACCGGGGAGCTGTTTTTT. Encoded protein: CASSFDIAGSVTGELFF.

This clonotype has just a few counts. The genes are TRBV27 and TRBJ1-2, with D perhaps matching TRBD1 (5 bases). This CDR3 contains 12 residues. Trimming took 4 bases from V and 6 from J, leaving 9 bases between them. Germline V gene lookup returns CDR1 MNHEY and CDR2 SMNVEV (reference sequence). CDR3 sequence: CASSSGGDGYTF. In DNA form, the CDR3 reads TGTGCCAGCAGTTCGGGGGGGGATGGCTACACCTTC.

This chain joins TRBV7-9 and TRBJ2-7; 9 nucleotides match TRBD2. The V and J ends lost 1 base and 5 bases, in that order; junction bases with no gene match: 6. This CDR3 comprises 15 residues. The germline V gene encodes CDR1 SEHNR and CDR2 FQNEAQ (reference sequence). The CDR3 DNA is TGTGCCAGCAGCTTAGTGACTAGCGGAGATGACGAGCAGTACTTC. Its protein product is CASSLVTSGDDEQYF. The full variable domain, with the rest looked up from reference TRBV7-9 and TRBJ2-7, is DTGVSQNPRHKITKRGQNVTFRCDPISEHNRLYWYRQTLGQGPEFLTYFQNEAQLEKSRLLSDRFSAERPKGSFSTLEIQRTEQGDSAMYLCASSLVTSGDDEQYFGPGTRLTVT.

This clonotype came up a few times. V usage is TRBV5-1 and J usage is TRBJ2-2; 8 nucleotides align to TRBD1. The ends lost 0 bases at V and 3 bases at J; junction bases unmatched: 4. This CDR3 has 16 residues. Germline values: CDR1 SGHRS, CDR2 YFSETQ. The CDR3 nucleotides read TGCGCCAGCAGCTTGGGGGACAGGTCCTACACCGGGGAGCTGTTTTTT. It yields the protein CASSLGDRSYTGELFF.

There are a few counts of this clonotype. V gene TRBV20-1 combines with J gene TRBJ2-1; 8 positions agree with TRBD2. V lost 4 bases and J lost 5; bases outside the gene matches: 4. The length of the CDR3 is 13 residues. CDR1 and CDR2 (germline): DFQATT, SNEGSKA (reference sequence). The CDR3 loop is CSATRGGNNEQFF. For the CDR3, the DNA is TGCAGTGCTACCCGGGGGGGCAACAATGAGCAGTTCTTC.

Here the CDR3 reads CASSPGIVYEQYF. The CDR3 DNA reads as TGTGCCAGCAGTCCGGGGATAGTATACGAGCAGTACTTC. V usage is TRBV6-5 and J usage is TRBJ2-7; maybe TRBD2 (5 bases). The CDR3 sequence is 13 residues long. Germline CDR1 MNHEY, CDR2 SVGAGI. V lost 5 bases, J lost 4 bases, and 12 bases lay in between.

This clonotype was counted only a few times. The CDR3 DNA is TGTGCCAGCAGTTACGACTTAACGACAACCTACGAGCAGTACTTC. This sequence encodes CASSYDLTTTYEQYF. This rearrangement joins TRBV6-5 to TRBJ2-7; D is ambiguous. Trimming stripped 2 bases from V and 2 bases from J, with 13 bases between. This CDR3 is built from 15 residues. Germline loops: CDR1 MNHEY, CDR2 SVGAGI.

This clonotype was seen a few times. This sequence joins TRBV5-1 and TRBJ1-2; D perhaps matches TRBD1 (5 bases). Germline V lookup: CDR1 SGHRS, CDR2 YFSETQ. CDR3 length: 16 amino acids. V lost 1 base, J lost 8 bases, and 21 bases lay in between. The CDR3 here is CASSLSTRGSTDGYTF. The CDR3 coding sequence is TGCGCCAGCAGCTTGAGTACCCGGGGGTCCACCGACGGCTACACCTTC.

This clonotype was counted between two and nine times. The rearrangement uses TRBV30 and TRBJ2-6; TRBD2 is a possible D gene (6 bases). V was clipped by 3 bases and J by 0 bases, with 9 bases between them. CDR1 is GTSNPN, CDR2 SVGIG, per germline (reference sequence). The CDR3 is 15 residues long. CDR3 bases: TGTGCCTGGAGCCCGGGAGTCTCTGGGGCCAACGTCCTGACTTTC. This sequence encodes CAWSPGVSGANVLTF.

This clonotype was seen more than once but under ten times. CDR3: CASSSPYNLWSQYF. The CDR3 DNA is TGTGCCAGCAGCTCCCCGTATAATTTATGGTCCCAGTACTTC. This chain links TRBV7-9 with TRBJ2-5; D call uncertain. The germline CDR1 and CDR2 sequences are SEHNR and FQNEAQ (reference sequence). Trimming stripped 4 bases from V and 9 bases from J, with 18 bases between. This CDR3 contains 14 residues.